One sample yielded the 20 T cell receptor beta chains listed below, sequenced in a study of CD8 T cells in ankylosing spondylitis. TCRdb ran MiXCR on the 5' RACE reads and lists one entry per CDR3 protein. The repertoire holds 200,000 to 300,000 distinct CDR3 sequences, with roughly 32% as singletons. The sample taken for sequencing was blood, either unsorted or a sorted T cell fraction (not recorded which). These receptor sequences come from a male donor with ankylosing spondylitis or in good health (not recorded which).

This clonotype was found once. V is TRBV20-1 and J is TRBJ1-2; D unclear. The CDR3 contains 17 residues. V lost 0 bases and J lost 8, with 25 bases in between. CDR1 is DFQATT and CDR2 is SNEGSKA in the germline V gene (reference sequence). The CDR3 is CSARDSGFGRTDGGYTF. The CDR3, as DNA: TGCAGTGCTAGAGATTCAGGTTTCGGACGGACGGACGGGGGCTACACCTTC.

The chain combines TRBV10-3 with TRBJ2-1; tentatively, D is TRBD1 (5 bases). CDR1 is ENHRY, CDR2 SYGVKD, per germline. The V end lost 6 bases, the J end lost 5 bases, and 11 bases lay between the germline ends. The CDR3 spans 13 residues. The CDR3 is CAISQGSHNEQFF. The CDR3 DNA reads as TGTGCCATCAGCCAGGGATCCCACAATGAGCAGTTCTTC.

A few counts support this clonotype. J is TRBJ2-3 and V is TRBV30, with D uncertain. V gave up 3 bases and J gave up 5 bases, with 12 bases separating them. This CDR3 spans 13 amino acids. The germline CDR1 and CDR2 sequences are GTSNPN and SVGIG (reference sequence). Here the CDR3 DNA reads TGTGCCTGGAGCCCCTCACTCGTAGATACGCAGTATTTT. Its translation: CAWSPSLVDTQYF.

This rearrangement joins TRBV6-7 to TRBJ2-3, with TRBD1 matching 9 bases. TRBV6-7 is identified as an open reading frame with a role that is uncertain. The CDR3 is 15 residues long. V dropped 0 bases and J dropped 6; count of bases not matched to a gene: 4. CDR3 DNA: TGTGCCAGCAGTTACTCGGACAGGGGCGGCGATACGCAGTATTTT. This translates into CASSYSDRGGDTQYF.

This clonotype was detected only once. The chain carries TRBV3-1 and TRBJ1-5; 8 bases match TRBD1. The CDR3 totals 16 residues. The junction had 6 bases not matched to a gene; V was cut back by 2 bases and J by 3 bases. CDR1 and CDR2 from the germline V gene are LGHDT and YNNKEL (reference sequence). The CDR3 loop is CASSQSDRGANQPQHF. In nucleotides, the CDR3 is TGTGCCAGCAGCCAATCTGACAGGGGAGCCAATCAGCCCCAGCATTTT.

This chain uses TRBV7-9 with TRBJ2-1; 10 nucleotides agree with TRBD2. The CDR3 contains 16 residues. J was trimmed by 7 bases and V by 4 bases; bases with no gene match: 10. Germline CDR1 is SEHNR and CDR2 is FQNEAQ (reference sequence). In nucleotides, the CDR3 is TGTGCCAGCAGCTCCAGATGGACTAGCGGACAGAATGAGCAGTTCTTC. Its protein is CASSSRWTSGQNEQFF.

The chain recombines TRBV4-1 with TRBJ2-7; 7 bases are a match to TRBD1. V was pared by 4 bases and J by 5 bases, with 8 bases of the junction left unmatched. The V gene's germline CDR1 is MGHRA and CDR2 YSYEKL. The CDR3 is 14 amino acids. CDR3 sequence: CASSLTGTLDEQYF. DNA for the CDR3: TGCGCCAGCAGCCTGACAGGGACCCTAGACGAGCAGTACTTC.

The chain is built from TRBV6-1 and TRBJ2-7, with 12 bases aligning to TRBD2. The CDR3 extends over 16 amino acids. Per germline, CDR1 MNHNS and CDR2 SASEGT. V lost 6 bases, J lost 2 bases, and 8 bases stayed unmatched. CDR3 bases: TGTGCCAGCAGCCAACTAGCGGGGGGCCGCACCTACGAGCAGTACTTC. Translated, it gives CASSQLAGGRTYEQYF.

The rearrangement uses TRBV27 and TRBJ2-1; TRBD1 agrees at 7 bases. Germline V CDR1 and CDR2: MNHEY, SMNVEV (reference sequence). The V segment lost 0 bases and the J segment 2 bases; nucleotides outside the gene matches: 1. The CDR3 totals 15 residues. The CDR3 reads CASSLSTGTYNEQFF. The CDR3 DNA reads as TGTGCCAGCAGTTTATCGACAGGGACCTACAATGAGCAGTTCTTC.

The rearrangement uses TRBV20-1 and TRBJ2-3; 8 bases match TRBD2. The J segment lost 0 bases and the V segment lost 5 bases, leaving 4 bases of the junction unmatched. The CDR3 is made up of 14 amino acids. From germline, CDR1 is DFQATT and CDR2 SNEGSKA (reference sequence). DNA for the CDR3: TGCAGTGCTGACGGGGGGGGTAGCACAGATACGCAGTATTTT. It yields the protein CSADGGGSTDTQYF.

V and J are TRBV20-1 and TRBJ1-5; D is uncertain. The ends were cut back, 2 bases at V and 0 bases at J, with 11 bases in the middle. CDR1 is DFQATT, CDR2 SNEGSKA, per germline (reference sequence). This CDR3 has 15 residues. The DNA of the CDR3 is TGCAGTGCTAGAACAGACGATTATAGCAATCAGCCCCAGCATTTT. Amino acid sequence: CSARTDDYSNQPQHF.

This clonotype appeared a few times. The V and J genes are TRBV20-1 and TRBJ1-2, with unresolved D. This CDR3 region has 13 residues. Trimming removed 6 bases at V and 6 bases at J, with 17 bases between. From germline, CDR1 is DFQATT and CDR2 SNEGSKA (reference sequence). The CDR3 nucleotides read TGCAGTGCCCCAGTCCAGGTCGGGGATGGCTACACCTTC. Protein sequence: CSAPVQVGDGYTF.

V and J are TRBV12-3 or TRBV12-4 and TRBJ2-7; D call uncertain. The CDR3 length is 14 residues. Trimming left V 3 bases short and J 7 bases short, with 16 bases between. DNA for the CDR3: TGTGCCAGCAGTTTGGACCGGGCGACAAGGGAGCAGTACTTC. It is translated as CASSLDRATREQYF.

This rearrangement joins TRBV5-1 to TRBJ2-2; D not resolved. The V end lost 0 bases, the J end lost 5 bases, and 8 bases lay between the germline ends. CDR1 SGHRS and CDR2 YFSETQ come from the germline V gene. This CDR3 contains 14 residues. DNA of the CDR3: TGCGCCAGCAGCTTGGCCGAACCGACCGGGGAGCTGTTTTTT. Its translation is CASSLAEPTGELFF.

This clonotype came up many times. The J gene is TRBJ2-1, the V gene TRBV29-1; D uncertain. The length of the CDR3 is 10 residues. With 3 bases removed from V and 6 bases from J, the gap between germline ends came to 3 bases. Germline values: CDR1 SQVTM, CDR2 ANQGSEA. This chain's CDR3 is CSVEGNEQFF. The CDR3 DNA reads as TGCAGCGTTGAGGGCAATGAGCAGTTCTTC.

V and J are TRBV10-3 and TRBJ2-3; 7 bases align to TRBD1. Germline values: CDR1 ENHRY, CDR2 SYGVKD. This CDR3 comprises 12 residues. Losses at the gene ends were 7 bases for V and 6 bases for J; bases not matched to a gene: 4. The CDR3 DNA sequence: TGTGCCATCAAGGGGGCCCTTGATACGCAGTATTTT. This encodes CAIKGALDTQYF.

This clonotype was counted many times. The V and J genes are TRBV12-3 or TRBV12-4 and TRBJ2-7; D ambiguous. V was cut by 4 bases and J by 0 bases, with 4 bases left in between. This CDR3 region has 12 residues. The CDR3 loop reads CASSSGSYEQYF. CDR3 sequence (DNA): TGTGCCAGCAGTTCCGGCTCCTACGAGCAGTACTTC.

The chain carries TRBV6-5 and TRBJ1-2; 10 bases are a match to TRBD1. In germline, CDR1 is MNHEY, CDR2 SVGAGI. V shed 2 bases and J 4 bases; nucleotides not matched to a gene: 4. This CDR3 has 15 amino acids. CDR3 in amino acids: CASSYADRGGYGYTF. The CDR3 bases are TGTGCCAGCAGTTACGCGGACAGGGGGGGCTATGGCTACACCTTC.

This clonotype appeared a few times. The chain joins TRBV11-2 to TRBJ1-6; D is undetermined. Germline V gene sequence: CDR1 SGHAT, CDR2 FQNNGV. There are 15 residues in the CDR3. Deletions cut 2 bases from V and 7 bases from J, with 12 bases between. The CDR3 spells CASSLISGRNSPLHF. CDR3 DNA: TGTGCCAGCAGCTTAATTTCCGGCCGGAATTCACCCCTCCACTTT.

V gene TRBV9 combines with J gene TRBJ2-5; 9 positions agree with TRBD2. CDR3 length: 15 amino acids. Germline V gene lookup returns CDR1 SGDLS and CDR2 YYNGEE. The V gene end was trimmed by 4 bases and the J gene end by 7 bases; junction bases not matched to a gene: 11. The CDR3 protein is CASSRSSGGSPTQYF. Written as DNA, the CDR3 is TGTGCCAGCAGCCGCAGTAGCGGGGGATCCCCGACCCAGTACTTC.